The subject of this entry is one TCR beta chain. These data come from a study of blood T cell repertoires in COVID-19. Turning to the study itself: Samples of COVID-19 (acute and convalescent) were obtained from the United States, Italy and Spain. The cDNA or gDNA used as material had been derived from T cells, B-cell-depleted T cells, or PBMCs.

V was cut by 2 bases and J by 8 bases, with 6 bases left in between. This CDR3 spans 11 amino acids. CDR1 and CDR2 (germline): SNHLY, FYNNEI. The method was immunoSEQ multiplex PCR; TCRdb's version includes in-frame clones alone and lacks a portion of them. The sample has about 200,000 clones; around four fifths are singletons. The chain carries TRBV2 and TRBJ1-1; D remains ambiguous. The clonotype comes from a man aged 60 to 69 with COVID-19, enrolled during active disease. The sequenced material came from peripheral blood. Written as DNA, the CDR3 is TGTGCCAGCAGTGAATGGGAGGAAGCTTTCTTT. Translating it yields CASSEWEEAFF.